The rows below give T cell receptor beta chains drawn from one sample of a study of T cells in localized non-small cell lung cancer. TCRdb's table, derived via immunoSEQ multiplex PCR, lists solely in-frame clones and lacks some. This table holds 33,000 or so clones, roughly 80% found once. The starting material was peripheral blood, obtained before any cancer treatment. The receptors were sampled from a male donor older than 55 with stage III squamous cell lung carcinoma. The CDR3 runs from the conserved cysteine through the conserved F or W. A D gene is named only where the DNA matches it firmly. Size tells how often a clone was seen (once, few, many) or the class of an expanded clone, and some rows leave it out.

>TRBV30|TRBJ2-5|NA|NA
TGTGCCTGGAACCGCGGTCAAGAGACCCAGTACTTC
CAWNRGQETQYF
>TRBV9|TRBJ2-7|NA|once
TGTGCCAGCAGCGTAGCTCCAGGCTACGAGCAGTACTTC
CASSVAPGYEQYF
>TRBV18|TRBJ1-4|NA|NA
TGTGCCAGCTCCACGCTGGACAGTAATGAAAAACTGTTTTTT
CASSTLDSNEKLFF
>TRBV19|TRBJ1-1|NA|NA
TGTGCCAGTAGTATAGATCTAATAAGGGGAGCTGAAGCTTTCTTT
CASSIDLIRGAEAFF
>TRBV29-1|TRBJ2-7|NA|NA
TGCAGCGTCACCCCCGGGACACCTTACGAGCAGTACTTC
CSVTPGTPYEQYF
>TRBV5-1|TRBJ2-1|NA|NA
TGCGCCAGCAGCTTGGATGGGGCAGTAGGCAATGAGCAGTTCTTC
CASSLDGAVGNEQFF
>TRBV19|TRBJ1-1|NA|NA
TGTGCCAGTAGTATTTATGGTAGGCCCCCGAACACTGAAGCTTTCTTT
CASSIYGRPPNTEAFF
>TRBV19|TRBJ1-3|NA|NA
TGTGCCAGTAGTATAGGCCGGTCTACTGGAAACACCATATATTTT
CASSIGRSTGNTIYF
>TRBV6-6|TRBJ2-5|NA|NA
TGTGCCAGCAGGGAAGTCGGGGAGACCCAGTACTTC
CASREVGETQYF
>TRBV2|TRBJ1-1|NA|NA
TGTGCCAGCAGAACGAACTCGGGTATGGGGACTGAAGCTTTCTTT
CASRTNSGMGTEAFF
>TRBV6-5|TRBJ2-2|NA|NA
TGTGCCAGCAGTTACAGGGCCGACGGGGAGCTGTTTTTT
CASSYRADGELFF
>TRBV5-1|TRBJ2-3|NA|NA
TGCGCCAGCAGCTTGGTCGGGGGAGATACGCAGTATTTT
CASSLVGGDTQYF
>TRBV7-9|TRBJ2-1|TRBD2|NA
TGTGCCACCCCGGGGGGGGGTGAGCAGTTCTTC
CATPGGGEQFF
>TRBV5-1|TRBJ2-7|TRBD1|NA
TGCGCCAGCAGCTTGGGGACAGGGGGCCCCACCTACGAGCAGTACTTC
CASSLGTGGPTYEQYF
>TRBV7-2|TRBJ1-1|NA|NA
TGTGCCAGCAGCGGGGGACAGAACACTGAAGCTTTCTTT
CASSGGQNTEAFF
>TRBV5-4|TRBJ2-1|TRBD2|NA
TGTGCCAGCAGCCGAACTAGCGGGGGGGCCGATGAGCAGTTCTTC
CASSRTSGGADEQFF
>TRBV30|TRBJ2-5|NA|NA
TGTGCCTGGAGTGTTAGGGTGGGAGAGACCCAGTACTTC
CAWSVRVGETQYF
>TRBV5-1|TRBJ2-1|TRBD2|NA
TGCGCCAGCAGCTTGAAGGCGGGCGGGGGGAATGAGCAGTTCTTC
CASSLKAGGGNEQFF
>TRBV2|TRBJ2-5|TRBD1|NA
TGTGCCAGCAGCCGCGACAGGGAATACCAAGAGACCCAGTACTTC
CASSRDREYQETQYF
>TRBV5-1|TRBJ2-5|NA|NA
TGCGCCAGCAGCTTGGGTCCCCAAGAGACCCAGTACTTC
CASSLGPQETQYF
>TRBV27|TRBJ2-4|NA|NA
TGTGCCAGTAGGGACTTCCCCGGGAGCCTGATTCAGTACTTC
CASRDFPGSLIQYF
>TRBV9|TRBJ1-2|NA|NA
TGTGCCAGTTCCCCTTTACTGCAGGGAAACTATGGCTACACCTTC
CASSPLLQGNYGYTF
>TRBV9|TRBJ1-6|NA|NA
TGTGCCAGCAGCGTCGGAGGATCCTATAATTCACCCCTCCACTTT
CASSVGGSYNSPLHF
>TRBV7-6|TRBJ1-1|NA|NA
TGTGCCAGCAGCTCCGGGTCCGCATCCACTGAAGCTTTCTTT
CASSSGSASTEAFF
>TRBV19|TRBJ1-2|NA|once
TGTGCCAGTAGTCCGGGACCTGGAGGGGTCTATGGCTACACCTTC
CASSPGPGGVYGYTF
>TRBV7-9|TRBJ1-6|NA|medium-sized
TGTGCCAGCAGCTCAGAGGGTTACTCACCCCTCCACTTT
CASSSEGYSPLHF
>TRBV4-1|TRBJ1-2|TRBD1|NA
TGCGCCAGCAGCCGAATAACAGGGGACTACGATGGCTACACCTTC
CASSRITGDYDGYTF
>TRBV29-1|TRBJ2-1|TRBD1|NA
TGCAGCGTCCGAGGGGACAGGGGTAACAATGAGCAGTTCTTC
CSVRGDRGNNEQFF
>TRBV10-2|TRBJ1-5|NA|NA
TGCGCCAGCAGCCGCCTCGGGTCGGGGGGGAATCAGCCCCAGCATTTT
CASSRLGSGGNQPQHF
>TRBV7-2|TRBJ1-5|NA|NA
TGTGCCAGCAGCTTAGGGATTCAGCCCCAGCATTTT
CASSLGIQPQHF
>TRBV7-6|TRBJ2-7|NA|NA
TGTGCCAGCAGCTTAGGGGGGGACGGCTACGAGCAGTACTTC
CASSLGGDGYEQYF
>TRBV9|TRBJ2-2|TRBD1|once
TGTGCCAGCAGCCAGGGACAGGGGCAATTGGGTGCCGGGGAGCTGTTTTTT
CASSQGQGQLGAGELFF
>TRBV6-5|TRBJ2-7|NA|NA
TGTGCCAGCACCAGCTCCTACGAGCAGTACTTC
CASTSSYEQYF
>TRBV7-9|TRBJ1-4|NA|NA
TGTGCCAGCAGCGCCTTACAGGGACTAAAAGAAAAACTGTTTTTT
CASSALQGLKEKLFF
>TRBV6-6|TRBJ1-2|NA|NA
TGTGCCAGCAGAGAGGACTATGGCTACACCTTC
CASREDYGYTF
>TRBV11-2|TRBJ2-1|NA|NA
TGTGCCAGCAGCTTAGCGGGAAGCTCCTACAATGAGCAGTTCTTC
CASSLAGSSYNEQFF
>TRBV2|TRBJ2-7|NA|NA
TGTGCCAGCCACAGAGACGGGATCTACGAGCAGTACTTC
CASHRDGIYEQYF
>TRBV11-2|TRBJ2-5|NA|NA
TGTGCCAGCAGCTCTCCCCTCCAGGGTTATGGAGAGACCCAGTACTTC
CASSSPLQGYGETQYF
>TRBV21-1|TRBJ2-1|NA|NA
TGTGCCAGCAGCAAAGAGGGACTAGCGCCGAGCTCCTACAATGAGCAGTTCTTC
CASSKEGLAPSSYNEQFF